Sequencing of this TCR beta chain was carried out in a study of regulatory T cells in long-lasting Graves disease. The CDR3 is 14 amino acids. V lost 6 bases, J lost 5 bases, and 7 bases stayed unmatched. Germline CDR1 and CDR2: MDHEN and SYDVKM. This clonotype has a count of ten or more. Sample time point: persistent/refractory GD, antithyroid drugs over 5 years with positive TRAb. The authors made the TCR library using RNA they extracted from PBMCs. Diagnosis followed American Thyroid Association guidelines for Graves' disease. Tubes containing EDTA received roughly 8.8 milliliters of drawn peripheral blood. Construction of the TCR beta libraries employed iRepertoire HTBI primers in conjunction with Arm-PCR of CDR3 regions. TCRdb itself ran the multiplex PCR reads through MiXCR, one entry per CDR3 protein. Found here are 350,000 to 450,000 distinct CDR3 sequences, approximately 23% of them singletons; the top ten hold around 30%.

The V and J genes are TRBV28 and TRBJ2-5; TRBD2 aligns across 9 bases. Material: peripheral blood mononuclear cells (PBMCs), obtained when the disease was refractory, from a patient treated with antithyroid drugs. The TCR originated in a woman between 40 and 55 years old with Graves disease. CDR3 sequence: CASSRGLAEETQYF. As DNA, the CDR3 is TGTGCCAGCAGCCGGGGACTAGCTGAGGAGACCCAGTACTTC.